Below, 3 T cell receptor beta chains from the same sample are listed, as sequenced in a study of CD8 T cells in ankylosing spondylitis. From the 5' RACE reads, TCRdb called clonotypes with MiXCR, one entry per CDR3 protein. Of 200,000 to 250,000 distinct CDR3 sequences in the sample, about 10% are singletons; the top ten hold around 7%. The sample comprised blood, either unsorted or a sorted T cell fraction (not recorded which). Receptors were obtained from a male donor with ankylosing spondylitis or in good health (not recorded which).

This clonotype was seen more than once but under ten times. V gene TRBV3-1 combines with J gene TRBJ1-4; 7 bases fit TRBD1. The CDR3 is 19 residues long. After removal of 1 base from V and 0 bases from J, the junction contained 11 bases not matched to a gene. Germline loops: CDR1 LGHDT, CDR2 YNNKEL (reference sequence). In DNA, the CDR3 is TGTGCCAGCAGCCAAGTGTCGGGACAGACAGTTGCAACTAATGAAAAACTGTTTTTT. Residues: CASSQVSGQTVATNEKLFF.

J is TRBJ2-1 and V is TRBV9; the match to TRBD2 covers 9 bases. The germline V gene encodes CDR1 SGDLS and CDR2 YYNGEE. The trim removed 0 bases at V and 8 bases at J, leaving 6 bases unmatched. The CDR3 has 15 residues. The CDR3 bases are TGTGCCAGCAGCGTAGAAATTAGCGGGAGATATGAGCAGTTCTTC. Translation: CASSVEISGRYEQFF.

This clonotype was detected a few times. This chain uses TRBV10-2 with TRBJ2-1, with 13 bases aligning to TRBD2. The germline V gene encodes CDR1 WSHSY and CDR2 SAAADI. The CDR3 has 15 residues. V lost 6 bases, J lost 5 bases, and 4 bases stayed unmatched. CDR3 sequence reads: CASRLAGGGNNEQFF. Here the CDR3 DNA reads TGCGCCAGCAGACTAGCGGGAGGGGGGAACAATGAGCAGTTCTTC.